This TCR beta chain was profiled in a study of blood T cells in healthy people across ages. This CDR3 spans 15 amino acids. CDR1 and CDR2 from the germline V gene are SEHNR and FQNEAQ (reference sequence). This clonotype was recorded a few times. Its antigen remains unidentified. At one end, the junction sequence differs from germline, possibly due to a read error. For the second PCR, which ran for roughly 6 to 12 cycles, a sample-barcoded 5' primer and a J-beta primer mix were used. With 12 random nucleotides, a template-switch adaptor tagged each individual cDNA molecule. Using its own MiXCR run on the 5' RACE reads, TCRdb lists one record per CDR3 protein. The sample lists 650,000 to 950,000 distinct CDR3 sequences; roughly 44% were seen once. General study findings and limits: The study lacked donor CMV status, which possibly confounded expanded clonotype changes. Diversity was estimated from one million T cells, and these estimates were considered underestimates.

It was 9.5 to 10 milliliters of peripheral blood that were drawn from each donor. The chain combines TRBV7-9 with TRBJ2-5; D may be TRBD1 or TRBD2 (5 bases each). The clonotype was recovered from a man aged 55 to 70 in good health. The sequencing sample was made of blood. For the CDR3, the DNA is TGTGCCAGCAGCTTTAGAGGGACGGACGTAGAGGCCCAGTACTTC. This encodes CASSFRGTDVEAQYF.